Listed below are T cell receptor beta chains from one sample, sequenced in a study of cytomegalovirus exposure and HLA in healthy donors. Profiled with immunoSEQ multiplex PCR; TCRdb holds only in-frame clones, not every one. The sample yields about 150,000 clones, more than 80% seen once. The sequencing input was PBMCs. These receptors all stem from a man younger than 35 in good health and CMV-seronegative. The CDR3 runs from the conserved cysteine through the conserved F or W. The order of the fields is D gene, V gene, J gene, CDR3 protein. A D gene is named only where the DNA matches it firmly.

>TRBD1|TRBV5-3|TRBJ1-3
CARSIRDRVVGDSGNTIYF
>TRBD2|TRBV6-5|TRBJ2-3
CASSRGDSLDTQYF
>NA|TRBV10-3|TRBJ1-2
CAISGGEGRGYTF
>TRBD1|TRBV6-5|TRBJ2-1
CASSSGQVRNEQFF
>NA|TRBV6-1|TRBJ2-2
CASSALISGWTGELFF
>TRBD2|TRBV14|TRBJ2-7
CASSRLAGTLYEQYF
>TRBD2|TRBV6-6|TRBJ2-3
CASAYGGASDTQYF
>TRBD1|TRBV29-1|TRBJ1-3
CSVSGTVGNTIYF
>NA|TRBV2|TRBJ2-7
CASRQGFEQYF
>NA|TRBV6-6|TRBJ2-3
CASSYSPGETDTQYF
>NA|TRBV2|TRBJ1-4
CASSVPGNEKLFF
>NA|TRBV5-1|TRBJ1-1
CASSFIPGGLGTEAFF
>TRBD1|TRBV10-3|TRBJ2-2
CATLAPQGINTGELFF
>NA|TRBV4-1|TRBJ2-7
CASSQDRVEQYF
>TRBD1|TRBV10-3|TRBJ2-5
CATRDRQETQYF
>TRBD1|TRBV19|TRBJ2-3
CASSIAGTGKGPDTQYF
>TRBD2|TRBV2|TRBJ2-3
CASSEGSGSLDTQYF
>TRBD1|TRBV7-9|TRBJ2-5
CASSSDRVVQETQYF
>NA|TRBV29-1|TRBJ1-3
CSVDFEGRGTIYF
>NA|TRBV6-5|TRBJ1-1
CASSWSGGGLITEAFF
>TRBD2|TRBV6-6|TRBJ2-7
CASSYSPSGTYEQYF
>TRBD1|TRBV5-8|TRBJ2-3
CASSLGDRELSDTQYF
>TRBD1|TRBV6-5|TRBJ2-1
CASSLDRGGYNEQFF
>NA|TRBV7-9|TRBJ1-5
CASSFGRDQPQHF
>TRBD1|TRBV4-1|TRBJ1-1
CASSPRQGSEAFF
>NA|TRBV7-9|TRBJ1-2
CASSRSGYGYTF
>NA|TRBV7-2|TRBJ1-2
CASSLSLLDYTF
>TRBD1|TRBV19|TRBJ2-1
CASSRTGELWVHEQFF
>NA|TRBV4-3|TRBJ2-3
CASSQDRVDTQYF
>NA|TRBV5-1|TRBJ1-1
CASSKWAANTEAFF
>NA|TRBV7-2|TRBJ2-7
CASSLARQAVAEQYF